This T cell receptor beta chain was captured by sequencing in a study of T cell repertoires in cytomegalovirus infection. Study as a whole: From public TCR beta signatures came an indication of both CMV infection and matching HLA type.

MiXCR was run by TCRdb on the reads, yielding one entry per CDR3 protein. There are about 830,000 distinct CDR3 sequences in the sample; approximately 32% occur only once, and 9.5% to 15% lies in the top ten. About this clonotype: Its target is not known.

Study-wide points: CMV-specific TCR beta clonotypes restricted by HLA-C dominated the ex vivo response. Of the TCR beta families, the public ones yielded a cumulative frequency that identified carriers of CMV plus the relevant HLA.

Germline V lookup: CDR1 ENHRY, CDR2 SYGVKD. This CDR3 is built from 16 residues. After removal of 7 bases from V and 2 bases from J, the junction contained 12 bases not matched to a gene. The specimen was cultured CD8+ T cells from PBMCs, collected from culture after CMV antigen stimulation. The receptor comes from a human donor in good health (CMV status not recorded). Some clones in this sample may be carry-over from other donors' samples. The genes are TRBV10-3 and TRBJ2-3, with TRBD2 identical over 7 bases. Here the CDR3 DNA reads TGTGCCATCACCTCCGGGGAGGGTACCCACACAGATACGCAGTATTTT. This gives the protein CAITSGEGTHTDTQYF.